This record covers a single T cell receptor beta chain. This clonotype was seen ten or more times. Its binding antigen is unknown. Qualities for individual bases were not recorded, and no much larger clone is one base off. The sample is drawn from a study of T-cell reconstitution after alpha-beta-depleted transplantation in children (dated by TCRdb to about 2016). About the study as a whole: T-cell immune reconstitution after TCRalphabeta/CD19-depleted allogeneic hematopoietic cell transplantation in children was quantitatively tracked in the study by means of TCR repertoire profiling.

The time point tag for this specimen amounts to: day 60 (about 2 months) after transplantation. The sample's treatment or condition label is to be understood as: allogeneic hematopoietic cell transplantation with graft depleted of TCRalphabeta T cells and CD19 B cells. TCRalphabeta/CD19-depleted allogeneic hematopoietic cell grafts were given to the transplant recipients, all of whom were children. Based on the germline V gene, the CDR1 and CDR2 sequences are SGHTA and FQGTGA. The CDR3 holds 12 amino acids from the cysteine to the phenylalanine. The entry retains the CDR3 DNA only, 36 bases that are in frame from base 1. Trimming at the junction amounts to 4 bases on V and 0 bases on J, and the germline ends lie 3 bases apart. The library came from PCR. Reads for this sample came from an Illumina HiSeq 2500. Molecular barcoding was employed in the preparation of TCR libraries, with unique molecular identifiers being used to normalize TCRbeta repertoire quantification. The raw public reads went through TCRdb reprocessing: fastp at Q25, MiXCR clone calling, in-frame beta chains kept. Under each unique CDR3 protein, matching rows form one entry showing the most common genes and DNA. In this sample the table shows around 94,000 distinct CDR3 sequences, about 5.6% of which occur a single time. Jointly, the top ten make up 6% to 7% of the sample.

The research as a whole found: The frequencies of hyperexpanded clones fell over the following months, and after one year, T-cell counts and TCRbeta diversity were mostly attributed to newly produced T cells. The high TCRbeta diversity at day 60 in some patients was ascribed to recipient T cells and intrathymic progenitors that had survived conditioning. About two months after transplant, the apparently early recovery of alphabetaT-cell counts reportedly depended on just several hundred clones that had expanded rapidly and came from non-depleted graft cells.

The sequence joins TRBV7-3 to TRBJ2-5; the D gene lacks a confident call. The receptor was isolated from a female patient under 10 years old who had a stem cell transplant for Fanconi anemia, so the T cells may come from the graft donor. Here the sequenced sample was PBMCs, mostly from graft donor cells, taken 60 days after TCRalphabeta/CD19-depleted stem cell transplant. The CDR3 reads CASSSDQETQYF. The DNA sequence reads TGTGCCAGCAGCTCCGACCAAGAGACCCAGTACTTC.